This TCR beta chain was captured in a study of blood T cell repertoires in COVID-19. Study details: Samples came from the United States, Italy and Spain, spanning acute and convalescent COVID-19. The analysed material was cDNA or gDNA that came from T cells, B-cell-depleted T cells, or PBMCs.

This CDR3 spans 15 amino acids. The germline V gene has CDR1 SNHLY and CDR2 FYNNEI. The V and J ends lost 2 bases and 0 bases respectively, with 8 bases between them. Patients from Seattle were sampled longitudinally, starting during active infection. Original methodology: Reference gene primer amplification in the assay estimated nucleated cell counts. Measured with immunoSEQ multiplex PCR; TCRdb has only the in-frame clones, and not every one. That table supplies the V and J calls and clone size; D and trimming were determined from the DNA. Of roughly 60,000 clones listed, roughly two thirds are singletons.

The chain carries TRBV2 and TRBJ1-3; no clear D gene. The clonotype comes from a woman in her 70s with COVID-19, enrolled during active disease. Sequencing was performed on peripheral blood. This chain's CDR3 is CASSEQVRSGNTIYF. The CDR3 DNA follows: TGTGCCAGCAGTGAACAGGTTCGCTCTGGAAACACCATATATTTT.